This T cell receptor beta chain originates from a study of T cells in narcolepsy. Study summary: Patients with NT1 or NT2 and healthy control donors were enrolled.

As concerns this clone: Its antigen remains unknown.

Study-wide points: Same-patient CSF and blood CD4+ T cell clonotypes included HCRT-specific and TRIB2-specific autoreactive ones. Healthy controls reportedly lacked the autoreactive clonotypes serially found in patients' blood. Autoreactive clone sequences were missing from some blood memory CD4+ repertoires.

Data came from immunoSEQ multiplex PCR; TCRdb stores just in-frame clones and leaves some out. This sample has around 24,000 clones, with roughly 77% found just once. This CDR3 contains 14 residues. V was clipped by 6 bases and J by 0 bases, with 12 bases between them. In germline, CDR1 is MNHNY, CDR2 SVGAGI (reference sequence). This TCR derives from a human donor in good health. Sequencing input: memory (CD45RA-) CD4+ T cells from blood. The rearrangement links TRBV6-6 to TRBJ2-7; maybe TRBD2 (6 bases). As DNA, the CDR3 is TGTGCCAGCAGAAGGGACTCGAGCTCCTACGAGCAGTACTTC. Protein sequence: CASRRDSSSYEQYF.